This TCR beta chain emerged from a study of identical twins. Study results and limitations: One should note that invariant MAIT and iNKT cells could partly confound zero-insertion analyses.

This clonotype occurred many times. Its antigen is currently unknown. Carrying unique molecular identifiers, the cDNA also gained a universal primer site through template switching. TCRdb ran MiXCR on the 5' RACE reads and lists one entry per CDR3 protein. In the table there are 500,000 to 650,000 distinct CDR3 sequences, under 8.5% of which are singletons. Trimming removed 0 bases at V and 5 bases at J, with 12 bases between. CDR3 length: 14 residues. Per the germline V gene, CDR1 is SGHRS and CDR2 is YFSETQ. The same specimen was also included in a second study, on yellow fever vaccine responses in identical twins.

The clonotype comes from a woman aged 18 to 35 in good health. The chain employs TRBV5-1 and TRBJ2-7; D is perhaps TRBD1 (5 bases). Sequencing was carried out using PBMCs. DNA for the CDR3: TGCGCCAGCAGCTTGGACGAAACCAGGGACGAGCAGTACTTC. Its translation is CASSLDETRDEQYF.